These 26 T cell receptor beta chains share one sample of origin, sequenced in a study of blood T cell repertoires in COVID-19. TCRdb's copy holds only in-frame clones and misses some; the assay was immunoSEQ multiplex PCR. The sample includes 280,000 or so clones, roughly 90% of them seen just once. Sequencing used peripheral blood. Receptors originate from a woman aged 60-75 years with acute or convalescent COVID-19.

This chain links TRBV9 with TRBJ1-6; D may be TRBD1 (5 bases). V dropped 7 bases and J dropped 8 bases, with 7 bases sitting between them. There are 11 residues in the CDR3. Germline values: CDR1 SGDLS, CDR2 YYNGEE. CDR3 protein: CASGGDSPLHF. The CDR3 DNA sequence: TGTGCCAGCGGGGGGGATTCACCCCTCCACTTT. Looking up the rest from reference TRBV9 and TRBJ1-6 gives the full variable domain: DSGVTQTPKHLITATGQRVTLRCSPRSGDLSVYWYQQSLDQGLQFLIQYYNGEERAKGNILERFSAQQFPDLHSELNLSSLELGDSALYFCASGGDSPLHFGNGTRLTVT.

This chain uses TRBV6-4 with TRBJ2-2; 8 nucleotides match TRBD2. V lost 5 bases, J lost 0 bases, and 8 bases stayed unmatched. This CDR3 spans 17 amino acids. CDR1 is MRHNA, CDR2 SNTAGT, per germline. The chain's CDR3 is CASSPLAGTTNTGELFF. In nucleotides, the CDR3 is TGTGCCAGCAGTCCTTTAGCGGGGACGACGAACACCGGGGAGCTGTTTTTT.

The chain uses TRBV11-2 and TRBJ2-7; D is unclear. Germline loops: CDR1 SGHAT, CDR2 FQNNGV. This CDR3 is built from 13 residues. Trimming took 3 bases from V and 3 from J, leaving 9 bases between them. Here the CDR3 reads CASSFIEIYEQYF. CDR3 DNA: TGTGCCAGCAGCTTTATAGAAATCTACGAGCAGTACTTC. Drawing the rest from reference TRBV11-2 and TRBJ2-7, the complete variable domain is EAGVAQSPRYKIIEKRQSVAFWCNPISGHATLYWYQQILGQGPKLLIQFQNNGVVDDSQLPKDRFSAERLKGVDSTLKIQPAKLEDSAVYLCASSFIEIYEQYFGPGTRLTVT.

The chain uses TRBV7-8 and TRBJ1-1; tentatively, D is TRBD1 (5 bases). Germline lookup yields CDR1 SGHVS and CDR2 FQNEAQ. The V and J ends lost 0 bases and 0 bases respectively, with 11 bases between them. The CDR3 contains 16 residues. The chain's CDR3 is CASSLAPEGLNTEAFF. The DNA of the CDR3 is TGTGCCAGCAGCTTAGCGCCGGAGGGGCTGAACACTGAAGCTTTCTTT.

The V call is TRBV6-2 or TRBV6-3, the J call TRBJ1-5; tentatively, D is TRBD1 (6 bases). The CDR3 length is 13 residues. V dropped 4 bases and J dropped 5 bases, with 9 bases sitting between them. Germline lookup yields CDR1 MNHEY and CDR2 SVGEGT. CDR3 sequence (DNA): TGTGCCAGCAGTTGGAACAGGGATCAGCCCCAGCATTTT. Translated, it gives CASSWNRDQPQHF.

V usage is TRBV11-2 and J usage is TRBJ2-1; 11 nucleotides match TRBD2. Trimming removed 5 bases from V and 5 bases from J; junction bases left unmatched: 14. The CDR3 extends over 18 amino acids. Germline CDR1 reads SGHAT; CDR2 reads FQNNGV. The CDR3 region is CASSPLKTSGAIHNEQFF. Here the CDR3 DNA reads TGTGCCAGCAGCCCACTTAAGACTAGCGGGGCAATACACAATGAGCAGTTCTTC.

The J gene is TRBJ2-1, the V gene TRBV27, with D perhaps matching TRBD1 (6 bases). V was clipped by 5 bases and J by 2 bases, with 19 bases between them. This CDR3 has 17 residues. The germline gives CDR1 MNHEY, CDR2 SMNVEV (reference sequence). This CDR3 reads CASSPPRDQGTYNEQFF. DNA of the CDR3: TGTGCCAGCAGTCCGCCCCGGGACCAGGGGACCTACAATGAGCAGTTCTTC.

This chain links TRBV4-2 with TRBJ2-7; TRBD2 agrees at 12 bases. Per germline, CDR1 LGHNA and CDR2 YNFKEQ. The CDR3 extends over 17 amino acids. The ends lost 5 bases at V and 1 base at J; junction bases unmatched: 9. The CDR3 DNA is TGTGCCAGCAGCTCCCGACTAGCGGGAGCACCTTCCTACGAGCAGTACTTC. Translating gives CASSSRLAGAPSYEQYF.

The rearrangement joins TRBV19 to TRBJ1-1; the D is unclear. With 3 bases removed from V and 7 bases from J, the gap between germline ends came to 15 bases. The CDR3 loop spans 14 amino acids. CDR1 is LNHDA, CDR2 SQIVND, per germline (reference sequence). DNA of the CDR3: TGTGCCAGTAGTATGGACTTTCGGGGTGATGAAGCTTTCTTT. Its translation is CASSMDFRGDEAFF.

V is TRBV4-1 and J is TRBJ1-3; the D gene is possibly TRBD1 (6 bases). The CDR3 is 18 amino acids. Trimming removed 3 bases at V and 0 bases at J, with 18 bases between. Germline V gene sequence: CDR1 MGHRA, CDR2 YSYEKL. The CDR3 protein is CASSQTEDSLLSGNTIYF. The CDR3 nucleotides read TGCGCCAGCAGCCAGACCGAGGACAGCTTGCTCTCTGGAAACACCATATATTTT.

In this sample, this clone turned up once. This chain connects TRBV5-4 to TRBJ2-6, with 16 bases that match TRBD2. V lost 3 bases, J lost 3 bases, and 6 bases stayed unmatched. CDR3 length: 19 residues. Germline values: CDR1 SGHNT, CDR2 YYREEE (reference sequence). In nucleotides, the CDR3 is TGTGCCAGCAGCTCGGGACTAGCGGGAGGGCCGAATGGGGCCAACGTCCTGACTTTC. It is translated as CASSSGLAGGPNGANVLTF.

The J gene is TRBJ2-5, the V gene TRBV7-3, with TRBD2 matching 13 bases. Germline V gives CDR1 SGHTA, CDR2 FQGTGA. Trimming cost V 4 bases and J 5 bases; bases outside gene matches: 7. The length of the CDR3 is 16 residues. The CDR3 spells CASSSGLAGTHETQYF. The CDR3 DNA reads TGTGCCAGCAGCTCGGGACTAGCGGGGACCCATGAGACCCAGTACTTC.

The chain uses TRBV5-4 and TRBJ2-7; 9 positions match TRBD1. Germline V gives CDR1 SGHNT, CDR2 YYREEE (reference sequence). This CDR3 is built from 16 residues. With V trimmed by 4 bases and J by 0 bases, 8 bases remained unmatched. The CDR3 DNA is TGTGCCAGCAGCGCCTCTAGACAGGGGGGCTCCTACGAGCAGTACTTC. This translates into CASSASRQGGSYEQYF.

The genes are TRBV5-1 and TRBJ1-1; 9 bases are shared with TRBD1. The trim removed 2 bases at V and 1 base at J, leaving 3 bases unmatched. Germline values: CDR1 SGHRS, CDR2 YFSETQ. The CDR3 is made up of 15 amino acids. In nucleotides, the CDR3 is TGCGCCAGCAGCTTCGGGACAGGGCCGAACACTGAAGCTTTCTTT. It codes for CASSFGTGPNTEAFF.

The chain is built from TRBV18 and TRBJ2-2; TRBD2 is a possible D gene (5 bases). The CDR3 runs 15 residues. The germline V gene has CDR1 KGHSH and CDR2 LQKENI. Between the trimmed V and J ends, which lost 3 bases and 3 bases, there was a span of 11 bases. The CDR3 here is CASSPVRVDTGELFF. In DNA, the CDR3 is TGTGCCAGCTCACCGGTGAGGGTGGACACCGGGGAGCTGTTTTTT.

This clone was recorded once. This chain uses TRBV7-3 with TRBJ1-1; TRBD1 aligns across 11 bases. The CDR3 contains 16 residues. The trim removed 4 bases at V and 1 base at J, leaving 5 bases unmatched. From germline, CDR1 is SGHTA and CDR2 FQGTGA. The CDR3: CASSSGQGVPNTEAFF. The CDR3 DNA follows: TGTGCCAGCAGCTCGGGACAGGGGGTACCGAACACTGAAGCTTTCTTT.

The rearrangement joins TRBV3-1 (or the pseudogene TRBV3-2) to TRBJ2-1; weak D call: TRBD2 (7 bases). Trimming shortened V by 6 bases and J by 1 base, and 16 bases separated the two germline ends. From germline, CDR1 is LGHDT and CDR2 YNNKEL (reference sequence). CDR3 length: 16 residues. In DNA form, the CDR3 reads TGTGCCAGCAGAAGAGGGCGGGGGCCGTCCTACAATGAGCAGTTCTTC. As protein: CASRRGRGPSYNEQFF.

The chain is built from TRBV29-1 and TRBJ2-6; possibly TRBD1 for D (5 bases). Trimming cost V 4 bases and J 0 bases, with 10 bases left between them. CDR3 length: 15 amino acids. CDR1 is SQVTM, CDR2 ANQGSEA, per germline. The CDR3 coding sequence is TGCAGCGTTGGGCAGGGTAGCTCTGGGGCCAACGTCCTGACTTTC. Translating it yields CSVGQGSSGANVLTF.

The chain joins TRBV27 to TRBJ2-1; possibly TRBD2 for D (5 bases). Germline lookup yields CDR1 MNHEY and CDR2 SMNVEV (reference sequence). The CDR3 is made up of 15 amino acids. V lost 6 bases and J 1 base, leaving 13 bases between the germline ends. CDR3 coding DNA: TGTGCCAGCAGGGTTGAGGGAGCGTCCTACAATGAGCAGTTCTTC. Translation: CASRVEGASYNEQFF.

This clone was observed once. This chain uses TRBV6-5 with TRBJ1-1, with 10 bases identical to TRBD1. V was clipped by 7 bases and J by 5 bases; unmatched bases: 10. Germline loops: CDR1 MNHEY, CDR2 SVGAGI. The CDR3 has 15 amino acids. This CDR3 is CASTRGQGWWTEAFF. In DNA form, the CDR3 reads TGTGCCAGCACTCGGGGACAGGGGTGGTGGACTGAAGCTTTCTTT.

V is TRBV20-1 and J is TRBJ1-4, with D hard to call. Trimming took 1 base from V and 7 from J, leaving 4 bases between them. The CDR3 runs to 11 residues. Per germline, CDR1 DFQATT and CDR2 SNEGSKA (reference sequence). CDR3 sequence reads: CSARVREKLFF. CDR3 sequence (DNA): TGCAGTGCTAGAGTTCGTGAAAAACTGTTTTTT.

Only a few counts were recorded for this clone. The J gene is TRBJ1-2, the V gene TRBV18; 7 nucleotides match TRBD1. Per the germline V gene, CDR1 is KGHSH and CDR2 is LQKENI. The CDR3 has 15 amino acids. V lost 4 bases to trimming and J lost 4 bases; unmatched junction nucleotides: 9. The DNA of the CDR3 is TGTGCCAGCTCACTCGGGACAGACGTCCCCTATGGCTACACCTTC. This translates into CASSLGTDVPYGYTF. The variable domain in full, with the rest retrieved from reference TRBV18 and TRBJ1-2, is NAGVMQNPRHLVRRRGQEARLRCSPMKGHSHVYWYRQLPEEGLKFMVYLQKENIIDESGMPKERFSAEFPKEGPSILRIQQVVRGDSAAYFCASSLGTDVPYGYTFGSGTRLTVV.

The rearrangement links TRBV7-6 to TRBJ2-3; TRBD2 matches 9 bases. There are 16 residues in the CDR3. Losses at the gene ends were 1 base for V and 5 bases for J; bases not matched to a gene: 7. The V gene's germline CDR1 is SGHVS and CDR2 FNYEAQ. In nucleotides, the CDR3 is TGTGCCAGCAGCTTAGGTAGCGGGGGACTCCGAGATACGCAGTATTTT. Protein: CASSLGSGGLRDTQYF.

V and J are TRBV3-1 (or the pseudogene TRBV3-2) and TRBJ1-4, with a tentative D call TRBD1 (5 bases). Germline V gene sequence: CDR1 LGHDT, CDR2 YNNKEL (reference sequence). The CDR3 is 16 amino acids. The germline V and J ends were trimmed by 0 bases and 2 bases, with 10 bases remaining between them. CDR3 sequence: CASSQESAGTNEKLFF. In DNA, the CDR3 is TGTGCCAGCAGCCAAGAATCGGCAGGGACTAATGAAAAACTGTTTTTT.

The chain is built from TRBV7-9 and TRBJ1-5, with 8 nucleotides matching TRBD1. The ends lost 4 bases at V and 5 bases at J; junction bases unmatched: 4. Per the germline V gene, CDR1 is SEHNR and CDR2 is FQNEAQ (reference sequence). The CDR3 length is 14 residues. The chain's CDR3 is CASSYGQGDQPQHF. The CDR3 coding sequence is TGTGCCAGCAGCTACGGACAGGGCGATCAGCCCCAGCATTTT.

This rearrangement joins TRBV3-1 (or the pseudogene TRBV3-2) to TRBJ1-1; 8 bases are a match to TRBD1. CDR1 and CDR2 (germline): LGHDT, YNNKEL (reference sequence). This CDR3 has 14 residues. V lost 6 bases and J lost 5; bases outside the gene matches: 8. In DNA, the CDR3 is TGTGCCAGCAGTCCACAGGGGGAGCGGACTGAAGCTTTCTTT. Translated, it gives CASSPQGERTEAFF.